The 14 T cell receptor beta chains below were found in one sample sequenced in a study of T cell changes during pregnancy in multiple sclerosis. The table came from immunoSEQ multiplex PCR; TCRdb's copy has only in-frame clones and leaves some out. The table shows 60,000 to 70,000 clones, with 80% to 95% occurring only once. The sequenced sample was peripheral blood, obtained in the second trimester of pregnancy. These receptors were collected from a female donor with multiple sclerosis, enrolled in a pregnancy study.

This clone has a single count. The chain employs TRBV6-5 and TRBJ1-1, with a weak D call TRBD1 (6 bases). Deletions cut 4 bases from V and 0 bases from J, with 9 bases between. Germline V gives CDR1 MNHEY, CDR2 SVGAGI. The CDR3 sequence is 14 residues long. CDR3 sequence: CASSLRTVNTEAFF. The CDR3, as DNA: TGTGCCAGCAGTTTAAGGACAGTGAACACTGAAGCTTTCTTT.

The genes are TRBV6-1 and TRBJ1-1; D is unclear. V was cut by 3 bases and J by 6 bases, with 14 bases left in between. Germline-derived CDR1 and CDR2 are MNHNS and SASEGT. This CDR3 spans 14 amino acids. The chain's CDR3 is CASSDRGRISEAFF. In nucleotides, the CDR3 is TGTGCCAGCAGTGACCGTGGGAGAATTTCTGAAGCTTTCTTT.

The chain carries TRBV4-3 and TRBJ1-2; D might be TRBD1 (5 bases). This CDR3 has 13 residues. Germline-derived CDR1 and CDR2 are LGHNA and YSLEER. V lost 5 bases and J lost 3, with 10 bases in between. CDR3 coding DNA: TGCGCCAGCAGCAGGGACTGGGACTATGGCTACACCTTC. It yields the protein CASSRDWDYGYTF.

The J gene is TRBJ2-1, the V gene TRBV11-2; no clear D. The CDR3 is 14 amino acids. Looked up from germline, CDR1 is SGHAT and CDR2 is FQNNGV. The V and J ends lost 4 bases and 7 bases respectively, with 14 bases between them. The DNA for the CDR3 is TGTGCCAGCAGCTCCCACAATTTGGAGAATGAGCAGTTCTTC. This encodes CASSSHNLENEQFF.

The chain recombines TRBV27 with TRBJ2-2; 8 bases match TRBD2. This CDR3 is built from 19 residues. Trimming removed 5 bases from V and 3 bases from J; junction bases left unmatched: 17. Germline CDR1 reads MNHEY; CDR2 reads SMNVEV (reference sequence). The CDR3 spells CASSQGPLGTRVYTGELFF. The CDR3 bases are TGTGCCAGCAGTCAAGGGCCATTGGGGACTAGAGTTTACACCGGGGAGCTGTTTTTT.

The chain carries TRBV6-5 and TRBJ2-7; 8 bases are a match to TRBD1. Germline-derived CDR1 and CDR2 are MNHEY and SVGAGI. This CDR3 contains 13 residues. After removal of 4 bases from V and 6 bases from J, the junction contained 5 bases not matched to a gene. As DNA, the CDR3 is TGTGCCAGCAGTTCAGGGGGCGCGTTCGAGCAGTACTTC. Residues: CASSSGGAFEQYF.

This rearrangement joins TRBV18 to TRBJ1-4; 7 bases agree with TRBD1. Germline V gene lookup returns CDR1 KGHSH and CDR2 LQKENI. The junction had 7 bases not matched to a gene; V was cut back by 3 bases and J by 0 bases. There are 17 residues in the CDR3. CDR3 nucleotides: TGTGCCAGCTCACCGAGGGACAGAGATGCAACTAATGAAAAACTGTTTTTT. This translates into CASSPRDRDATNEKLFF. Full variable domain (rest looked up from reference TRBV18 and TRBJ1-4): NAGVMQNPRHLVRRRGQEARLRCSPMKGHSHVYWYRQLPEEGLKFMVYLQKENIIDESGMPKERFSAEFPKEGPSILRIQQVVRGDSAAYFCASSPRDRDATNEKLFFGSGTQLSVL.

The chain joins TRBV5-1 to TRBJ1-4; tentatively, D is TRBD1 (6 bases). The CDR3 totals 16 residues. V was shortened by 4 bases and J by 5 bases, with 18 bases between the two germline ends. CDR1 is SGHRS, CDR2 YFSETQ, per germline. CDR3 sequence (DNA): TGCGCCAGCAGCCCCTCCCCGGGGGGCCCCAATGAAAAACTGTTTTTT. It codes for CASSPSPGGPNEKLFF. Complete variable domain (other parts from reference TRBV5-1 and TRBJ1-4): KAGVTQTPRYLIKTRGQQVTLSCSPISGHRSVSWYQQTPGQGLQFLFEYFSETQRNKGNFPGRFSGRQFSNSRSEMNVSTLELGDSALYLCASSPSPGGPNEKLFFGSGTQLSVL.

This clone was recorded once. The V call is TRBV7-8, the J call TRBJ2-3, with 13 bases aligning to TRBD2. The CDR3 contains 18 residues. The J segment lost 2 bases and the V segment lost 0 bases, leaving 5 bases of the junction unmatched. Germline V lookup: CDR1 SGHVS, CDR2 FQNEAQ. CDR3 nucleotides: TGTGCCAGCAGCTTAGCCCGACTAGCGGGGGGCCCCACAGATACGCAGTATTTT. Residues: CASSLARLAGGPTDTQYF. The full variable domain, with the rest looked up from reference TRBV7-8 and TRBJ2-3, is GAGVSQSPRYKVAKRGQDVALRCDPISGHVSLFWYQQALGQGPEFLTYFQNEAQLDKSGLPSDRFFAERPEGSVSTLKIQRTQQEDSAVYLCASSLARLAGGPTDTQYFGPGTRLTVL.

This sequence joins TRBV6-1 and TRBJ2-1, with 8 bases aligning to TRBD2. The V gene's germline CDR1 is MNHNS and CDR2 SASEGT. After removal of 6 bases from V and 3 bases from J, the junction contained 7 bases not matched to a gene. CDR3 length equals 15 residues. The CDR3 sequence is CASRGTSGFYNEQFF. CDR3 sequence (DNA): TGTGCCAGCAGAGGAACTAGCGGATTCTACAATGAGCAGTTCTTC.

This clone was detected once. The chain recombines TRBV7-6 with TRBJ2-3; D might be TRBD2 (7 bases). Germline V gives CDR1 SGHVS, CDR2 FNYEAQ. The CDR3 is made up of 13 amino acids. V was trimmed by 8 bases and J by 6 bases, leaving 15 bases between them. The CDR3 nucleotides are TGTGCCAGCCTCGTAGGGGGGGGCGATACGCAGTATTTT. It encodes CASLVGGGDTQYF.

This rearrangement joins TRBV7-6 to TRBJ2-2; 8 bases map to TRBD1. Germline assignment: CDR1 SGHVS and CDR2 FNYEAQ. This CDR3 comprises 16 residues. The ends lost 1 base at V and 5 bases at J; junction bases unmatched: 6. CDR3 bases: TGTGCCAGCAGCTTAGTTTATCAGGGGGCAACCGGGGAGCTGTTTTTT. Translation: CASSLVYQGATGELFF.

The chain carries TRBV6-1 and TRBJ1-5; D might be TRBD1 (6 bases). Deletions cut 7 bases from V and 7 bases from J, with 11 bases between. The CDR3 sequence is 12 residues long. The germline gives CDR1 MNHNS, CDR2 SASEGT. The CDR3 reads CASTQGFQPQHF. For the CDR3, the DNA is TGTGCCAGCACACAGGGATTCCAGCCCCAGCATTTT.

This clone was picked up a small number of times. The CDR3 protein is CASSGQGMNTEAFF. Here the CDR3 DNA reads TGTGCCAGCTCGGGACAGGGGATGAACACTGAAGCTTTCTTT. The rearrangement uses TRBV18 and TRBJ1-1; 10 positions agree with TRBD1. This CDR3 is 14 amino acids long. The V and J ends lost 6 bases and 0 bases, in that order; junction bases with no gene match: 1. Per germline, CDR1 KGHSH and CDR2 LQKENI.